These 29 T cell receptor beta chains were sequenced from one sample in a study of blood T cell repertoires in COVID-19. Method: immunoSEQ multiplex PCR; TCRdb's copy keeps in-frame clones and lacks some. The sample contains some 190,000 clones, roughly three quarters of which appear only once. Sequencing input: PBMCs or T cells enriched from blood (not recorded which). The receptor source for this set is a man aged 55 to 70 who had been exposed to COVID-19.

The CDR3 coding sequence is TGTGCCAGCAGCTTTCCGGGGAGCTCCTACAATGAGCAGTTCTTC. This codes for CASSFPGSSYNEQFF. The V call is TRBV7-9, the J call TRBJ2-1; TRBD2 might be the D (5 bases). V lost 3 bases to trimming and J lost 0 bases, with 9 bases between them. The germline V gene encodes CDR1 SEHNR and CDR2 FQNEAQ (reference sequence). The CDR3 has 15 amino acids.

The chain uses TRBV13 and TRBJ2-5; the D is unclear. The length of the CDR3 is 12 residues. CDR1 and CDR2 (germline): PRHDT, FYEKMQ (reference sequence). V lost 3 bases and J 7 bases, leaving 9 bases between the germline ends. The CDR3 DNA reads TGTGCCAGCAGCTTTGCAGCAGGGACCCAGTACTTC. Protein product: CASSFAAGTQYF.

V is TRBV7-2 and J is TRBJ2-2; 8 nucleotides match TRBD2. The CDR3 is made up of 15 amino acids. V was pared by 5 bases and J by 7 bases, with 9 bases of the junction left unmatched. CDR1 and CDR2 from the germline V gene are SGHTA and FQGNSA. The CDR3 DNA is TGTGCCAGCAGCCCCTTAGCGGGATCGGTCGGGGAGCTGTTTTTT. This codes for CASSPLAGSVGELFF.

The chain links TRBV6-4 to TRBJ1-5, with D perhaps TRBD1 (5 bases). Trimming left V 5 bases short and J 5 bases short, with 16 bases between. Germline loops: CDR1 MRHNA, CDR2 SNTAGT. The CDR3 covers 15 residues. The chain's CDR3 is CASSQSGYGHQPQHF. The CDR3, as DNA: TGTGCCAGCAGTCAATCAGGGTATGGGCATCAGCCCCAGCATTTT.

V and J are TRBV5-1 and TRBJ2-1; D is perhaps TRBD1 (5 bases). The CDR3 length is 14 residues. Trimming cost V 0 bases and J 7 bases, with 11 bases left between them. CDR1 is SGHRS and CDR2 is YFSETQ in the germline V gene. The CDR3: CASSLAAGPNEQFF. CDR3 coding DNA: TGCGCCAGCAGCTTGGCAGCAGGGCCAAATGAGCAGTTCTTC.

The genes are TRBV11-3 and TRBJ1-1; no definite D call. CDR3 length equals 13 residues. The germline V gene encodes CDR1 SGHNT and CDR2 YENEEA. V lost 3 bases to trimming and J lost 4 bases, with 9 bases between them. Written as DNA, the CDR3 is TGTGCCAGCAGCTTGAGAGGTGGCACTGAAGCTTTCTTT. This gives the protein CASSLRGGTEAFF.

The chain joins TRBV2 to TRBJ1-5; no reliable D call. This CDR3 region has 13 residues. Germline CDR1 and CDR2: SNHLY and FYNNEI. V lost 4 bases and J lost 7, with 11 bases in between. The CDR3 sequence is CASSAQVPQPQHF. The CDR3, as DNA: TGTGCCAGCAGTGCCCAGGTACCCCAGCCCCAGCATTTT.

V and J are TRBV9 and TRBJ2-7; maybe TRBD2 (5 bases). V gave up 0 bases and J gave up 0 bases, with 16 bases separating them. The CDR3 covers 17 residues. CDR1 is SGDLS and CDR2 is YYNGEE in the germline V gene. CDR3 region: CASSVGSIGLSSYEQYF. Here the CDR3 DNA reads TGTGCCAGCAGCGTAGGGTCAATCGGACTTAGCTCCTACGAGCAGTACTTC. Full variable domain (remainder filled in from reference TRBV9 and TRBJ2-7): DSGVTQTPKHLITATGQRVTLRCSPRSGDLSVYWYQQSLDQGLQFLIQYYNGEERAKGNILERFSAQQFPDLHSELNLSSLELGDSALYFCASSVGSIGLSSYEQYFGPGTRLTVT.

Note on this clone: A read error may produce the germline difference seen at one junction end. The chain carries TRBV2 and TRBJ2-7; D may be TRBD1 (7 bases). This CDR3 is 16 amino acids long. The germline V gene has CDR1 SNHLY and CDR2 FYNNEI. This chain's CDR3 is CASSEDRARGAYEQYF. CDR3 in DNA: TGTGCCAGCAGCGAAGACAGGGCCAGGGGGGCCTACGAGCAGTACTTC.

This chain links TRBV7-2 with TRBJ1-3; 7 nucleotides line up with TRBD1. The CDR3 extends over 16 amino acids. Germline V CDR1 and CDR2: SGHTA, FQGNSA. J was trimmed by 2 bases and V by 1 base; bases with no gene match: 5. The CDR3 sequence is CASSLGARGTGNTIYF. In DNA, the CDR3 is TGTGCCAGCAGCTTAGGGGCCAGGGGGACTGGAAACACCATATATTTT.

The chain joins TRBV15 to TRBJ1-1, with 7 positions matching TRBD1. The length of the CDR3 is 15 residues. The trim removed 0 bases at V and 4 bases at J, leaving 5 bases unmatched. CDR1 is LNHNV, CDR2 YYDKDF, per germline (reference sequence). CDR3 in amino acids: CATSREKQGLTEAFF. CDR3 in DNA: TGTGCCACCAGCAGAGAGAAACAGGGGCTCACTGAAGCTTTCTTT.

The genes are TRBV19 and TRBJ2-1; TRBD2 aligns across 9 bases. CDR1 and CDR2 (germline): LNHDA, SQIVND (reference sequence). V gave up 4 bases and J gave up 4 bases; unmatched junction bases: 8. The CDR3 extends over 16 amino acids. The CDR3 sequence is CASSKGGRATYNEQFF. The CDR3 coding sequence is TGTGCCAGTAGTAAGGGCGGGAGGGCCACGTACAATGAGCAGTTCTTC.

This chain uses TRBV11-2 with TRBJ2-1; D is uncertain. V lost 4 bases and J lost 7, with 11 bases in between. The CDR3 is 13 residues long. Looked up from germline, CDR1 is SGHAT and CDR2 is FQNNGV. In DNA, the CDR3 is TGTGCCAGCAGCTCCGTTACTCGGAATGAGCAGTTCTTC. The encoded protein is CASSSVTRNEQFF.

The chain employs TRBV21-1 and TRBJ2-1; TRBD2 is the table's D call and was not checked against the DNA. TRBV21-1 is assigned pseudogene status. This CDR3 is 19 amino acids long. In nucleotides, the CDR3 is TGTGCCAGCAGCAAAGGAAGGGGGAGCGGGAGGTTGCCCTACAATGAGCAGTTCTTC. Translating it yields CASSKGRGSGRLPYNEQFF.

The J gene is TRBJ2-5, the V gene TRBV30, with 10 bases matching TRBD2. The CDR3 has 14 residues. Per the germline V gene, CDR1 is GTSNPN and CDR2 is SVGIG (reference sequence). Trimming took 6 bases from V and 0 from J; bases not matched to a gene: 4. The CDR3 protein is CACKLAGNQETQYF. CDR3 nucleotides: TGTGCCTGCAAACTAGCGGGAAACCAAGAGACCCAGTACTTC.

The chain links TRBV29-1 to TRBJ2-5; D ambiguous. The CDR3 length is 12 residues. CDR1 is SQVTM, CDR2 ANQGSEA, per germline. V was clipped by 7 bases and J by 2 bases, with 11 bases between them. CDR3 sequence reads: CSALTPQETQYF. The CDR3 nucleotides read TGCAGCGCCCTAACGCCACAAGAGACCCAGTACTTC.

The chain carries TRBV19 and TRBJ2-2; possibly TRBD1 for D (6 bases). This CDR3 has 16 amino acids. Germline values: CDR1 LNHDA, CDR2 SQIVND (reference sequence). Trimming stripped 7 bases from V and 3 bases from J, with 18 bases between. CDR3 amino acids: CASNPPGVGDTGELFF. DNA of the CDR3: TGTGCCAGTAATCCCCCAGGGGTGGGGGACACCGGGGAGCTGTTTTTT.

With regard to this clone: The same CDR3 can be traced to other DNA sequences in this sample. The chain carries TRBV19 and TRBJ2-7; possibly TRBD2 for D (5 bases). The germline V gene has CDR1 LNHDA and CDR2 SQIVND (reference sequence). The CDR3 runs to 12 residues. Trimming removed 4 bases from V and 2 bases from J, with 6 bases in between. CDR3 sequence reads: CASSTGTYEQYF. CDR3 nucleotides: TGTGCCAGTAGTACGGGGACCTACGAGCAGTACTTC.

This chain uses TRBV7-3 with TRBJ2-7; 8 bases are shared with TRBD2. V lost 2 bases to trimming and J lost 2 bases; unmatched junction nucleotides: 2. CDR3 length: 14 amino acids. The germline CDR1 and CDR2 sequences are SGHTA and FQGTGA. The CDR3: CASSLGRGAYEQYF. The CDR3 DNA sequence: TGTGCCAGCAGCTTAGGGCGGGGGGCCTACGAGCAGTACTTC.

This clone was observed a single time. The chain joins TRBV11-3 to TRBJ2-5; 7 bases line up with TRBD1. Per germline, CDR1 SGHNT and CDR2 YENEEA. The length of the CDR3 is 15 residues. The trim removed 5 bases at V and 1 base at J, leaving 7 bases unmatched. The CDR3 bases are TGTGCCAGCAGCCAACTAACAGGGGTCCAAGAGACCCAGTACTTC. It codes for CASSQLTGVQETQYF.

This CDR3 reads CSARTGSFSGNTIYF. CDR3 coding DNA: TGCAGCGCCCGGACAGGGTCCTTCTCTGGAAACACCATATATTTT. This chain links TRBV29-1 with TRBJ1-3; 8 bases align to TRBD1. Germline values: CDR1 SQVTM, CDR2 ANQGSEA. The CDR3 has 15 residues. V shed 7 bases and J 0 bases; nucleotides not matched to a gene: 8.

The CDR3 DNA sequence: TGCGCCAGCAGCTTGGGGGAAACGGGACTTAATGAAAAACTGTTTTTT. Its protein product is CASSLGETGLNEKLFF. The V and J genes are TRBV5-1 and TRBJ1-4; possibly TRBD1 for D (5 bases). The germline V and J ends were trimmed by 0 bases and 4 bases, with 13 bases remaining between them. Germline V lookup: CDR1 SGHRS, CDR2 YFSETQ. The CDR3 extends over 16 amino acids.

In nucleotides, the CDR3 is TGTGCCAGTAGTAACAGGTTCAAGGACACCATATATTTT. Protein: CASSNRFKDTIYF. The rearrangement uses TRBV19 and TRBJ1-3, with TRBD1 as a possible D gene (5 bases). V was trimmed by 4 bases and J by 8 bases, leaving 12 bases between them. This CDR3 is built from 13 residues. CDR1 and CDR2 from the germline V gene are LNHDA and SQIVND (reference sequence). Full variable domain (outside the CDR3, taken from reference TRBV19 and TRBJ1-3): DGGITQSPKYLFRKEGQNVTLSCEQNLNHDAMYWYRQDPGQGLRLIYYSQIVNDFQKGDIAEGYSVSREKKESFPLTVTSAQKNPTAFYLCASSNRFKDTIYFGEGSWLTVV.

J is TRBJ2-3 and V is TRBV19; 12 positions match TRBD2. V lost 5 bases, J lost 6 bases, and 3 bases stayed unmatched. CDR3 size: 14 residues. Germline V gene data show CDR1 as LNHDA and CDR2 as SQIVND (reference sequence). CDR3 loop: CASSGTSGWDTQYF. CDR3 nucleotides: TGTGCCAGTAGTGGGACTAGCGGGTGGGATACGCAGTATTTT.

This clone was observed a few times. The chain combines TRBV3-1 (or the pseudogene TRBV3-2) with TRBJ2-3; 11 bases map to TRBD2. Trimming removed 4 bases from V and 4 bases from J; junction bases left unmatched: 10. Germline CDR1 is LGHDT and CDR2 is YNNKEL (reference sequence). CDR3 length: 17 residues. In DNA, the CDR3 is TGTGCCAGCAGCCTCTCACTAGCGGGGGTTGGGGCAGATACGCAGTATTTT. It translates to CASSLSLAGVGADTQYF.

This clone was seen only once. The chain carries TRBV5-1 and TRBJ2-5; TRBD2 matches at 8 bases. The V gene end was trimmed by 1 base and the J gene end by 5 bases; junction bases not matched to a gene: 7. This CDR3 is built from 15 residues. Germline CDR1 is SGHRS and CDR2 is YFSETQ. The CDR3 protein is CASSLSREGGETQYF. CDR3 in DNA: TGCGCCAGCAGCTTGTCACGGGAGGGCGGGGAGACCCAGTACTTC.

The chain has TRBV27 and TRBJ1-6; TRBD1 matches at 8 bases. CDR3 length: 16 residues. Germline V lookup: CDR1 MNHEY, CDR2 SMNVEV (reference sequence). J was trimmed by 9 bases and V by 5 bases; bases with no gene match: 12. The CDR3, as DNA: TGTGCCAGCAGTCTCCTGCAGGGGGCGCTCGGTTCACCCCTCCACTTT. Amino acid sequence: CASSLLQGALGSPLHF.

The V call is TRBV5-6, the J call TRBJ2-7; TRBD2 matches at 10 bases. Germline V CDR1 and CDR2: SGHDT, YYEEEE. With V trimmed by 4 bases and J by 2 bases, 12 bases remained unmatched. CDR3 size: 17 residues. CDR3 nucleotides: TGTGCCAGCAGCCCAACCGGACTAGCGGACAGCCCCTACGAGCAGTACTTC. Amino acid sequence: CASSPTGLADSPYEQYF.

The chain employs TRBV3-1 (or the pseudogene TRBV3-2) and TRBJ2-2, with D possibly being TRBD1 (5 bases). CDR1 is LGHDT, CDR2 YNNKEL, per germline (reference sequence). Trimming removed 1 base from V and 7 bases from J, with 10 bases in between. This CDR3 is 14 amino acids long. CDR3: CASSQGPGRGELFF. CDR3 DNA: TGTGCCAGCAGCCAAGGTCCAGGGCGCGGGGAGCTGTTTTTT.